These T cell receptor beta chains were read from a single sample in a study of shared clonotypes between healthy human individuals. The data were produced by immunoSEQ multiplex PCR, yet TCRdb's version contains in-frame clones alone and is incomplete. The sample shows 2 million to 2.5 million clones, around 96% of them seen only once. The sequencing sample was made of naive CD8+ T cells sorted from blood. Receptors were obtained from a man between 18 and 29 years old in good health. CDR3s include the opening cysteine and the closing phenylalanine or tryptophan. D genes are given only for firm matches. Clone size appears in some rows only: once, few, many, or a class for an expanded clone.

cdr3_nt: TGTGCCAGCAGTTTATACGGGGCCGACAGTCCGTACTTC
cdr3_aa: CASSLYGADSPYF
d_call: NA
v_call: TRBV27
cdr3_length: 13
clone_size: NA
j_call: TRBJ2-5

cdr3_nt: TGCGCCAGCAGCCAAGTCTACCAGAACTCCTACAATGAGCAGTTCTTC
cdr3_aa: CASSQVYQNSYNEQFF
d_call: NA
v_call: TRBV4-3
cdr3_length: 16
clone_size: NA
j_call: TRBJ2-1

cdr3_nt: TGCGCCAGCAAGGAGTCCGGGACTGTGAACACTGAAGCTTTCTTT
cdr3_aa: CASKESGTVNTEAFF
d_call: NA
v_call: TRBV5-1
cdr3_length: 15
clone_size: NA
j_call: TRBJ1-1

cdr3_nt: TGTGCCAGCAGCCAAGATCCCACAGACTATGGCTACACCTTC
cdr3_aa: CASSQDPTDYGYTF
d_call: NA
v_call: TRBV14
cdr3_length: 14
clone_size: NA
j_call: TRBJ1-2

cdr3_nt: TGTGCCAGCAGTTTGGTCAGAGGGACCTACGAGCAGTACTTC
cdr3_aa: CASSLVRGTYEQYF
d_call: NA
v_call: TRBV28
cdr3_length: 14
clone_size: NA
j_call: TRBJ2-7

cdr3_nt: TGTGCCAGCAGCCCTAGGGGCGGGGGCGTACCTGACGAGCAGTACTTC
cdr3_aa: CASSPRGGGVPDEQYF
d_call: NA
v_call: TRBV5-8
cdr3_length: 16
clone_size: NA
j_call: TRBJ2-7

cdr3_nt: TGTGCCAGCAGCTTAGATGTTCCCCTCGGGGGGTATAATTCACCCCTCCACTTT
cdr3_aa: CASSLDVPLGGYNSPLHF
d_call: NA
v_call: TRBV11-2
cdr3_length: 18
clone_size: NA
j_call: TRBJ1-6

cdr3_nt: TGTGCCAGCAGCTTGGGGGACAGGGACGTCTACGAGCAGTACTTC
cdr3_aa: CASSLGDRDVYEQYF
d_call: TRBD1
v_call: TRBV11-3
cdr3_length: 15
clone_size: NA
j_call: TRBJ2-7

cdr3_nt: TGTGCCAGCAGTCTTCAGGGGTCGCACACTGAAGCTTTCTTT
cdr3_aa: CASSLQGSHTEAFF
d_call: NA
v_call: TRBV2
cdr3_length: 14
clone_size: NA
j_call: TRBJ1-1

cdr3_nt: TGTGCCAGCAGCTTAGTTAACGGACCTACCTACGAGCAGTACTTC
cdr3_aa: CASSLVNGPTYEQYF
d_call: NA
v_call: TRBV7-9
cdr3_length: 15
clone_size: NA
j_call: TRBJ2-7

cdr3_nt: TGTGCCAGTAGTACCGGGGCTTATTTCGTAGGCGTGTGGGATGAGCAGTTCTTC
cdr3_aa: CASSTGAYFVGVWDEQFF
d_call: NA
v_call: TRBV19
cdr3_length: 18
clone_size: NA
j_call: TRBJ2-1

cdr3_nt: TGTGCCAGCAGGGACGGCTACGAGCAGTACTTC
cdr3_aa: CASRDGYEQYF
d_call: NA
v_call: TRBV25-1
cdr3_length: 11
clone_size: NA
j_call: TRBJ2-7

cdr3_nt: TGCGCCAGCAGCTTGGGCCCGGGCGGGAGGCCTTCACAGAGCTCCTACAATGAGCAGTTCTTC
cdr3_aa: CASSLGPGGRPSQSSYNEQFF
d_call: TRBD2
v_call: TRBV5-1
cdr3_length: 21
clone_size: NA
j_call: TRBJ2-1

cdr3_nt: TGTGCCAGGCCGGGCCTCACTGGGAGAGTAGCCAAAAACATTCAGTACTTC
cdr3_aa: CARPGLTGRVAKNIQYF
d_call: NA
v_call: TRBV27
cdr3_length: 17
clone_size: NA
j_call: TRBJ2-4

cdr3_nt: TGCGCCAGCAGCCCCCTGACAGGGTCCAACTACGAGCAGTACTTC
cdr3_aa: CASSPLTGSNYEQYF
d_call: TRBD1
v_call: TRBV4-1
cdr3_length: 15
clone_size: NA
j_call: TRBJ2-7

cdr3_nt: TGTGCCAGCGGCAATGGGGCGAACACTGAAGCTTTCTTT
cdr3_aa: CASGNGANTEAFF
d_call: NA
v_call: TRBV7-8
cdr3_length: 13
clone_size: NA
j_call: TRBJ1-1

cdr3_nt: TGCGCCAGCAGCCAGGGACAGGGCGGTATGGAGCAGTACTTC
cdr3_aa: CASSQGQGGMEQYF
d_call: TRBD1
v_call: TRBV4-1
cdr3_length: 14
clone_size: NA
j_call: TRBJ2-7

cdr3_nt: TGTGCCAGTAGTATGGAGACTAGCGGGATTTCGAGGGACACCGGGGAGCTGTTTTTT
cdr3_aa: CASSMETSGISRDTGELFF
d_call: TRBD2
v_call: TRBV19
cdr3_length: 19
clone_size: NA
j_call: TRBJ2-2

cdr3_nt: TGTGCCATCAGTGAAAAAAGAGGAAGCGGGCCCTCCAATGAGCAGTTCTTC
cdr3_aa: CAISEKRGSGPSNEQFF
d_call: NA
v_call: TRBV10-3
cdr3_length: 17
clone_size: NA
j_call: TRBJ2-1

cdr3_nt: TGTGCCAGCAGCGTAGCTACGAGCAGGGCGGACAATGAGCAGTTCTTC
cdr3_aa: CASSVATSRADNEQFF
d_call: NA
v_call: TRBV9
cdr3_length: 16
clone_size: once
j_call: TRBJ2-1

cdr3_nt: TGTGCCAGCAGCCTCACTGCGGGGGGCAAAGAGCAGTACTTC
cdr3_aa: CASSLTAGGKEQYF
d_call: TRBD2
v_call: TRBV27
cdr3_length: 14
clone_size: NA
j_call: TRBJ2-7

cdr3_nt: TGTGCCAGCAGTTTGAAGGACGACGGACAGTACTTC
cdr3_aa: CASSLKDDGQYF
d_call: NA
v_call: TRBV5-4
cdr3_length: 12
clone_size: NA
j_call: TRBJ2-7

cdr3_nt: TGTGCCAGCAGTGATGGGCTCCAAGAGACCCAGTACTTC
cdr3_aa: CASSDGLQETQYF
d_call: NA
v_call: TRBV6-1
cdr3_length: 13
clone_size: NA
j_call: TRBJ2-5

cdr3_nt: TGCAGCGTTGAATCCGGGACAGGGAGCTCCTACAATGAGCAGTTCTTC
cdr3_aa: CSVESGTGSSYNEQFF
d_call: TRBD1
v_call: TRBV29-1
cdr3_length: 16
clone_size: NA
j_call: TRBJ2-1

cdr3_nt: TGTGCCAGCAGCTTACTGCGGGGGGGCAGGGATGAGCAGTTCTTC
cdr3_aa: CASSLLRGGRDEQFF
d_call: TRBD2
v_call: TRBV7-2
cdr3_length: 15
clone_size: NA
j_call: TRBJ2-1

cdr3_nt: TGTGCCAGCAGGGGACTATTTTACGAGCAGTACTTC
cdr3_aa: CASRGLFYEQYF
d_call: TRBD2
v_call: TRBV27
cdr3_length: 12
clone_size: NA
j_call: TRBJ2-7

cdr3_nt: TGTGCCAGCAGTACCATTATGGATGAAAAACTGTTTTTT
cdr3_aa: CASSTIMDEKLFF
d_call: NA
v_call: TRBV6-5
cdr3_length: 13
clone_size: NA
j_call: TRBJ1-4

cdr3_nt: TGTGCCAGCAAGAGGACACTGAACGAGCAGTACTTC
cdr3_aa: CASKRTLNEQYF
d_call: NA
v_call: TRBV5-6
cdr3_length: 12
clone_size: NA
j_call: TRBJ2-7

cdr3_nt: TGTGCCAGCAGCTTTTCCGGCAGGACCTACGAGCAGTACTTC
cdr3_aa: CASSFSGRTYEQYF
d_call: NA
v_call: TRBV5-4
cdr3_length: 14
clone_size: NA
j_call: TRBJ2-7

cdr3_nt: TGTGCTAGTGGGGCGCCCGACAGGACGGGCCTTGGGGAGCAGTACTTC
cdr3_aa: CASGAPDRTGLGEQYF
d_call: NA
v_call: TRBV12-5
cdr3_length: 16
clone_size: NA
j_call: TRBJ2-7

cdr3_nt: TGCGCCAGCAGCCCCTATTTGACTAGCCGGACTGGCACAGATACGCAGTATTTT
cdr3_aa: CASSPYLTSRTGTDTQYF
d_call: TRBD2
v_call: TRBV4-1
cdr3_length: 18
clone_size: NA
j_call: TRBJ2-3

cdr3_nt: TGCAGCGTTAGGACAGGGGCTTACGAGCAGTACTTC
cdr3_aa: CSVRTGAYEQYF
d_call: TRBD1
v_call: TRBV29-1
cdr3_length: 12
clone_size: NA
j_call: TRBJ2-7

cdr3_nt: TGCGCCAGCAGCCAAGGGCCGACAGCCGAAGAGACCCAGTACTTC
cdr3_aa: CASSQGPTAEETQYF
d_call: NA
v_call: TRBV4-1
cdr3_length: 15
clone_size: NA
j_call: TRBJ2-5

cdr3_nt: TGTGCCAGCAGCTTAGAGGGGCCAGGGTACAATGAGCAGTTCTTC
cdr3_aa: CASSLEGPGYNEQFF
d_call: NA
v_call: TRBV13
cdr3_length: 15
clone_size: NA
j_call: TRBJ2-1

cdr3_nt: TGTGCCAGCTTTTCCGGGACAAATCTCTACGAGCAGTACTTC
cdr3_aa: CASFSGTNLYEQYF
d_call: NA
v_call: TRBV6-5
cdr3_length: 14
clone_size: NA
j_call: TRBJ2-7

cdr3_nt: TGTGCCAGCAGCTTGGGGACAGGGGTTGACTATGGCTACACCTTC
cdr3_aa: CASSLGTGVDYGYTF
d_call: TRBD1
v_call: TRBV5-4
cdr3_length: 15
clone_size: NA
j_call: TRBJ1-2

cdr3_nt: TGTGCCAGCAGTGACCCGGGTACCTACAATGAGCAGTTCTTC
cdr3_aa: CASSDPGTYNEQFF
d_call: NA
v_call: TRBV25-1
cdr3_length: 14
clone_size: NA
j_call: TRBJ2-1